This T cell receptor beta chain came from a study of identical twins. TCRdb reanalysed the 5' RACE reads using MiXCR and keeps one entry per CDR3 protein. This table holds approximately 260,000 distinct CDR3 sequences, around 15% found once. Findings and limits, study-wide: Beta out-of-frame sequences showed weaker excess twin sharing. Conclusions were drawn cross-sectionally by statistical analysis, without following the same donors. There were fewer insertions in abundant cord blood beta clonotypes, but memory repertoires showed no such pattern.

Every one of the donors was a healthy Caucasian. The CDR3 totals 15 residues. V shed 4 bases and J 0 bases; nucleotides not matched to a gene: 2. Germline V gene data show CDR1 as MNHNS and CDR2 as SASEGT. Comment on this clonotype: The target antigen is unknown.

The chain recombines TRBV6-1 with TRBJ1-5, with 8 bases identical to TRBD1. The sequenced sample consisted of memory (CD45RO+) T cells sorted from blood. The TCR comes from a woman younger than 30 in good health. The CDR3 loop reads CASSGTGNSNQPQHF. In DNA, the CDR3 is TGTGCCAGCAGTGGGACAGGGAATAGCAATCAGCCCCAGCATTTT.